This TCR beta chain comes out of a study of T cell repertoires in cytomegalovirus infection. Across the study: Indicated by public TCR beta signatures were CMV infection and matching HLA type. Findings and caveats of the study: Accumulated public TCR beta family frequency recognized individuals carrying CMV together with the relevant HLA. Clonotype analysis showed dominance of the ex vivo response by HLA-C-restricted CMV-specific TCR beta clonotypes.

This clonotype occurred many times. The target antigen is unknown. From the reads, TCRdb called clonotypes with MiXCR, one entry per CDR3 protein. This sample carries some 300,000 distinct CDR3 sequences, around a sixth of them seen once, and the ten largest clones take 12%. The CDR3 is made up of 15 amino acids. Trimming left V 5 bases short and J 4 bases short, with 14 bases between. Germline values: CDR1 SEHNR, CDR2 FQNEAQ (reference sequence). Sequences were obtained from PBMCs. The sequence derives from a human donor in good health (CMV status not recorded). Some clones in this sample may be carry-over from other donors' samples. The chain joins TRBV7-9 to TRBJ2-2, with D maybe TRBD2 (6 bases). CDR3 sequence reads: CASSSTWRGTGELFF. CDR3 DNA sequence: TGTGCCAGCAGCAGTACCTGGCGGGGCACCGGGGAGCTGTTTTTT.